The 24 T cell receptor beta chains below were found in one sample sequenced in a study of identical twins. MiXCR, applied by TCRdb to the 5' RACE reads, yields one record per CDR3 protein. The sample consists of just over 500,000 distinct CDR3 sequences, 20% to 25% of them appearing once. These same data were also listed under a study on T cells expressing NK-cell markers.

Source material: CD4+ T cells sorted from blood. Receptor source: a young woman in good health.

V is TRBV9 and J is TRBJ2-1, with D perhaps being TRBD1 or TRBD2 (6 bases each). CDR1 and CDR2 (germline): SGDLS, YYNGEE. CDR3 length: 14 residues. The V end lost 2 bases, the J end lost 6 bases, and 12 bases lay between the germline ends. CDR3 amino acids: CASSVGGLGNEQFF. The CDR3 bases are TGTGCCAGCAGCGTCGGGGGCTTGGGCAATGAGCAGTTCTTC.

This clonotype was observed a few times. V is TRBV3-1 and J is TRBJ2-2; D not certain. V was shortened by 2 bases and J by 1 base, with 5 bases between the two germline ends. CDR1 and CDR2 (germline): LGHDT, YNNKEL (reference sequence). There are 14 residues in the CDR3. The DNA for the CDR3 is TGTGCCAGCAGCCAACTATTGAACACCGGGGAGCTGTTTTTT. This codes for CASSQLLNTGELFF.

This chain connects TRBV20-1 to TRBJ2-1, with D possibly being TRBD2 (5 bases). Germline V gene lookup returns CDR1 DFQATT and CDR2 SNEGSKA (reference sequence). The CDR3 spans 16 residues. Trimming pared 2 bases from V and 9 bases from J, leaving 23 bases between. The CDR3 DNA reads as TGCAGTGCTAGAAATCTCTGGGAGAGTGTGGGGAGTGAGCAGTTCTTC. It codes for CSARNLWESVGSEQFF.

This chain joins TRBV7-2 and TRBJ1-6, with 7 nucleotides matching TRBD1. The length of the CDR3 is 14 residues. Trimming took 2 bases from V and 8 from J; bases not matched to a gene: 3. The germline CDR1 and CDR2 sequences are SGHTA and FQGNSA. The DNA of the CDR3 is TGTGCCAGCAGCTTAACAGGGGTTGATTCACCCCTCCACTTT. As protein: CASSLTGVDSPLHF.

This clonotype was seen a few times. The gene calls are TRBV6-1 and TRBJ2-2, with D hard to call. V shed 8 bases and J shed 0 bases, with 10 bases lying between them. CDR1 and CDR2 (germline): MNHNS, SASEGT. The CDR3 has 14 amino acids. In nucleotides, the CDR3 is TGTGCCAGCCTGCGGCAGACGAACACCGGGGAGCTGTTTTTT. Its translation is CASLRQTNTGELFF.

The chain employs TRBV11-2 and TRBJ2-2, with a tentative D call TRBD2 (6 bases). Trimming removed 5 bases from V and 1 base from J, with 14 bases in between. Looked up from germline, CDR1 is SGHAT and CDR2 is FQNNGV. This CDR3 has 16 amino acids. The CDR3 DNA reads as TGTGCCAGCAGCCGACTTACGCGGGGGAACACCGGGGAGCTGTTTTTT. It codes for CASSRLTRGNTGELFF.

The table lists this clonotype with many counts. The chain joins TRBV7-2 to TRBJ1-1; D not resolved. The CDR3 extends over 13 amino acids. The germline gives CDR1 SGHTA, CDR2 FQGNSA. Trimming took 5 bases from V and 5 from J, leaving 12 bases between them. The CDR3 protein is CASSRTILTEAFF. The CDR3 DNA reads TGTGCCAGCAGCAGGACGATTTTGACTGAAGCTTTCTTT.

The chain has TRBV20-1 and TRBJ1-3; perhaps TRBD1 as D (6 bases). Trimming shortened V by 1 base and J by 7 bases, and 8 bases separated the two germline ends. The CDR3 contains 12 residues. Germline V gives CDR1 DFQATT, CDR2 SNEGSKA (reference sequence). The CDR3 is CSARAGANTIYF. CDR3 coding DNA: TGCAGTGCTAGAGCAGGGGCGAACACCATATATTTT.

This chain links TRBV20-1 with TRBJ1-2, with TRBD1 matching over 9 bases. The germline V gene encodes CDR1 DFQATT and CDR2 SNEGSKA (reference sequence). V shed 6 bases and J 5 bases; nucleotides not matched to a gene: 13. The CDR3 length is 15 residues. The CDR3 nucleotides read TGCAGTGCGCCGGGCCGCTCGACAGGGGGATATGGCTACACCTTC. Translated, it gives CSAPGRSTGGYGYTF.

The rearrangement uses TRBV20-1 and TRBJ2-1; D is possibly TRBD2 (6 bases). Germline V gene data show CDR1 as DFQATT and CDR2 as SNEGSKA (reference sequence). The CDR3 contains 13 residues. The V and J ends lost 8 bases and 4 bases respectively, with 15 bases between them. This CDR3 reads CSQNRDLYNEQFF. The DNA of the CDR3 is TGCAGTCAAAACCGGGACTTATACAATGAGCAGTTCTTC.

This clonotype showed up many times. The chain combines TRBV5-1 with TRBJ2-3; D call uncertain. From germline, CDR1 is SGHRS and CDR2 YFSETQ. The V end lost 0 bases, the J end lost 3 bases, and 8 bases lay between the germline ends. CDR3 length equals 14 residues. The DNA for the CDR3 is TGCGCCAGCAGCTTGGTACCTCAAACAGATACGCAGTATTTT. Translating it yields CASSLVPQTDTQYF.

Remarks on this clonotype: The CDR3 does not close with the conserved phenylalanine or tryptophan, likely indicating a read error. Because the CDR3's place on the DNA is in doubt, the DNA is left out and the CDR3 is given as listed by TCRdb. The V gene is TRBV10-3, the J gene TRBJ1-2; TRBD1 was called by the table and not checked on the DNA. The CDR3 is 11 residues long, counting both termini. CDR1 ENHRY and CDR2 SYGVKD come from the germline V gene. The CDR3 sequence is CATRQGVDLYI.

The V and J genes are TRBV20-1 and TRBJ2-7, with a possible D match to TRBD2 (5 bases). This CDR3 has 14 residues. Trimming took off 5 bases at V and 2 bases at J, with 16 bases between the two ends. CDR1 and CDR2 (germline): DFQATT, SNEGSKA (reference sequence). CDR3 in amino acids: CSAVAVGSPYEQYF. DNA for the CDR3: TGCAGTGCTGTCGCCGTAGGGAGCCCCTACGAGCAGTACTTC.

The chain carries TRBV20-1 and TRBJ2-1; unclear D gene. Trimming stripped 8 bases from V and 14 bases from J, with 16 bases between. The germline CDR1 and CDR2 sequences are DFQATT and SNEGSKA (reference sequence). CDR3 length equals 10 residues. CDR3 region: CSLRTVLEFF. In nucleotides, the CDR3 is TGCAGTTTAAGAACGGTATTAGAGTTCTTC.

Turning to this clonotype: It may be a read error: a sequence one base away is much more abundant. The chain has TRBV6-1 and TRBJ1-1, with D perhaps TRBD1 (6 bases). The CDR3 runs to 13 residues. Germline-derived CDR1 and CDR2 are MNHNS and SASEGT. V was clipped by 6 bases and J by 3 bases, with 11 bases between them. The CDR3 here is CASSGQLYTEAFF. In nucleotides, the CDR3 is TGTGCCAGCAGCGGACAGTTGTACACTGAAGCTTTCTTT.

V usage is TRBV7-2 and J usage is TRBJ2-3, with D maybe TRBD2 (6 bases). Trimming removed 0 bases from V and 3 bases from J, with 10 bases in between. From germline, CDR1 is SGHTA and CDR2 FQGNSA. This CDR3 is 15 amino acids long. The CDR3: CASSLARERTDTQYF. In DNA form, the CDR3 reads TGTGCCAGCAGCTTAGCGCGGGAAAGGACAGATACGCAGTATTTT. The full variable domain, with the rest looked up from reference TRBV7-2 and TRBJ2-3, is GAGVSQSPSNKVTEKGKDVELRCDPISGHTALYWYRQSLGQGLEFLIYFQGNSAPDKSGLPSDRFSAERTGGSVSTLTIQRTQQEDSAVYLCASSLARERTDTQYFGPGTRLTVL.

This chain joins TRBV7-2 and TRBJ2-7, with D perhaps given as TRBD1 or TRBD2 (5 bases each). This CDR3 spans 15 amino acids. Germline V CDR1 and CDR2: SGHTA, FQGNSA. Trimming pared 5 bases from V and 3 bases from J, leaving 17 bases between. In DNA, the CDR3 is TGTGCCAGCAGCCCTTCCCGGGACCCGTACTACGAGCAGTACTTC. The encoded protein is CASSPSRDPYYEQYF. The entire variable domain, with the rest obtained from reference TRBV7-2 and TRBJ2-7, is as follows: GAGVSQSPSNKVTEKGKDVELRCDPISGHTALYWYRQSLGQGLEFLIYFQGNSAPDKSGLPSDRFSAERTGGSVSTLTIQRTQQEDSAVYLCASSPSRDPYYEQYFGPGTRLTVT.

This clonotype was recorded many times. The V gene is TRBV7-9, the J gene TRBJ2-6; 12 bases are shared with TRBD1. The germline gives CDR1 SEHNR, CDR2 FQNEAQ (reference sequence). CDR3 size: 17 residues. V lost 6 bases and J lost 4; bases outside the gene matches: 7. The DNA for the CDR3 is TGTGCCAGCAGACCGGGACAGGGGGCTCGAGGGGCCAACGTCCTGACTTTC. Encoded protein: CASRPGQGARGANVLTF.

This clonotype was seen only a few times. The chain recombines TRBV29-1 with TRBJ1-2; D gene unclear. This CDR3 is 12 amino acids long. V shed 2 bases and J shed 5 bases, with 9 bases lying between them. Germline lookup yields CDR1 SQVTM and CDR2 ANQGSEA. The DNA for the CDR3 is TGCAGCGTTGAAACACGGACGTATGGCTACACCTTC. Its protein product is CSVETRTYGYTF. Full variable domain (missing parts from reference TRBV29-1 and TRBJ1-2): SAVISQKPSRDICQRGTSLTIQCQVDSQVTMMFWYRQQPGQSLTLIATANQGSEATYESGFVIDKFPISRPNLTFSTLTVSNMSPEDSSIYLCSVETRTYGYTFGSGTRLTVV.

This clonotype was observed a few times. The V gene is TRBV10-3, the J gene TRBJ1-6; 7 nucleotides line up with TRBD1. This CDR3 is 13 amino acids long. The germline CDR1 and CDR2 sequences are ENHRY and SYGVKD. V shed 10 bases and J 3 bases; nucleotides not matched to a gene: 3. The CDR3 DNA reads as TGTGCCACCGGACAGGACTATAATTCACCCCTCCACTTT. It translates to CATGQDYNSPLHF.

This clonotype appeared a few times. This chain connects TRBV10-1 to TRBJ2-3; 7 positions agree with TRBD1. Germline CDR1 reads WNHNN; CDR2 reads SYGVQD (reference sequence). The CDR3 length is 14 residues. The trim removed 6 bases at V and 8 bases at J, leaving 11 bases unmatched. CDR3 nucleotides: TGCGCCAGCAGCGTAGGACAGGTCGGGGCTACGCAGTATTTT. It translates to CASSVGQVGATQYF.

This clonotype was counted a few times. The V call is TRBV20-1, the J call TRBJ2-1; 8 nucleotides line up with TRBD2. With V trimmed by 8 bases and J by 4 bases, 13 bases remained unmatched. This CDR3 region has 15 residues. CDR1 and CDR2 (germline): DFQATT, SNEGSKA (reference sequence). CDR3 DNA: TGCAGTCTCTCCTCGACAGCGGGGGTATACAATGAGCAGTTCTTC. Translating it yields CSLSSTAGVYNEQFF.

This clonotype appeared a few times. V is TRBV20-1 and J is TRBJ1-4, with no clear D. Germline values: CDR1 DFQATT, CDR2 SNEGSKA (reference sequence). The CDR3 sequence is 13 residues long. V lost 0 bases to trimming and J lost 3 bases, with 5 bases between them. CDR3 sequence reads: CSAREPANEKLFF. CDR3 nucleotides: TGCAGTGCTAGAGAGCCAGCTAATGAAAAACTGTTTTTT.

This clonotype was recorded a few times. Written as DNA, the CDR3 is TGTGCCAGCAGTTTTTGGGGACAGAAAGAGACCCAGTACTTC. This codes for CASSFWGQKETQYF. The gene calls are TRBV12-3 or TRBV12-4 and TRBJ2-5; TRBD1 matches at 7 bases. V trimming: 3 bases; J trimming: 3 bases; junction bases outside the gene matches: 4. The CDR3 loop spans 14 amino acids.